This T cell receptor (beta chain) was captured in a study of blood T cell repertoires in COVID-19. Overall study: Sample material is recorded as cDNA or gDNA derived from T cells, B-cell-depleted T cells, or PBMCs.

Assay used: immunoSEQ multiplex PCR; TCRdb lists only in-frame clones, some missing. The sample yields around 70,000 clones, around nine tenths seen once. This clone was seen a few times. CDR3 length: 13 amino acids. Looked up from germline, CDR1 is SGHNT and CDR2 is YENEEA. V trimming: 2 bases; J trimming: 8 bases; junction bases outside the gene matches: 3. The rearrangement joins TRBV11-3 to TRBJ1-2; 9 bases are shared with TRBD1. Material for sequencing was peripheral blood. This receptor was identified in a human donor in a cohort sampled during active COVID-19. Written as DNA, the CDR3 is TGTGCCAGCAGCTTAACAGGGGGCCGAGGCTACACCTTC. Amino acid sequence: CASSLTGGRGYTF.